The clone carrying this TCR beta chain was detected only a few times. Its antigen is not known. The sample belongs to a study of identical twins. Germline V gene lookup returns CDR1 MNHEY and CDR2 SVGAGI. V dropped 4 bases and J dropped 2; count of bases not matched to a gene: 3. The CDR3 has 15 residues. MiXCR, run by TCRdb on the 5' RACE reads, gives a single entry per CDR3 protein. This table holds hundreds of thousands of distinct CDR3 sequences, 7.1% found once. General study points: These conclusions were based on statistical analysis (cross-sectional, not following the same donors). There were fewer insertions in abundant cord blood beta clonotypes, but memory repertoires showed no such pattern.

A further study also used this sample, focusing on yellow fever vaccine responses in identical twins.

The TCR sequence derives from a woman aged 18-29 years in good health. V usage is TRBV6-5 and J usage is TRBJ2-5; the match to TRBD1 covers 11 bases. Sequencing input: PBMCs. The CDR3 DNA is TGTGCCAGCAGTTGGGACAGGGGGGAGCAAGAGACCCAGTACTTC. Translating it yields CASSWDRGEQETQYF.